This TCR beta chain derives from a study of CD8 T cells in ankylosing spondylitis. Study-wide findings and caveats: Earlier literature documents some of the motif variants in reactive arthritis synovial fluid and blood. Within matched ankylosing spondylitis synovial fluid, disease-linked clones were reportedly significantly enriched. CD8+ disease-linked clones were present at relatively low frequencies in blood. Blood from ankylosing spondylitis patients appeared to carry a characteristic roughly 8-variant TCR beta motif.

V gave up 3 bases and J gave up 1 base; unmatched junction bases: 11. This CDR3 contains 18 residues. Libraries of TCR beta came from quantitative 5'-RACE with molecular barcodes. MiXCR, run by TCRdb on the 5' RACE reads, gives a single entry per CDR3 protein. The sample records more than 100,000 distinct CDR3 sequences, under 20% being singletons. This clonotype was counted only a few times. Its matching antigen is unknown. This clonotype originated in a male donor with ankylosing spondylitis. The chain has TRBV12-3 or TRBV12-4 and TRBJ2-4; TRBD1 agrees at 8 bases. Sequenced: blood, either unsorted or a sorted T cell fraction (not recorded which). The DNA of the CDR3 is TGTGCCAGCAGTTTGGGTCCAGGGGGCCGTGTCGCCAAAAACATTCAGTACTTC. It specifies CASSLGPGGRVAKNIQYF.